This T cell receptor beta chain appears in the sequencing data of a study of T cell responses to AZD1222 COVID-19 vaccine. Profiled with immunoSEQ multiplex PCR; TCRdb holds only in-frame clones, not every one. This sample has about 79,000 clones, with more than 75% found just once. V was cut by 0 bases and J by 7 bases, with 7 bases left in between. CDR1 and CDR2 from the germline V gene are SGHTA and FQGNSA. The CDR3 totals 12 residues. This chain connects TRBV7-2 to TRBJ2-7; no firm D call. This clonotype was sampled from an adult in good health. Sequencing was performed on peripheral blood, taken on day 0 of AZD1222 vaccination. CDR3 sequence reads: CASSLAATEQYF. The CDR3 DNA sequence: TGTGCCAGCAGCTTAGCGGCGACAGAGCAGTACTTC.